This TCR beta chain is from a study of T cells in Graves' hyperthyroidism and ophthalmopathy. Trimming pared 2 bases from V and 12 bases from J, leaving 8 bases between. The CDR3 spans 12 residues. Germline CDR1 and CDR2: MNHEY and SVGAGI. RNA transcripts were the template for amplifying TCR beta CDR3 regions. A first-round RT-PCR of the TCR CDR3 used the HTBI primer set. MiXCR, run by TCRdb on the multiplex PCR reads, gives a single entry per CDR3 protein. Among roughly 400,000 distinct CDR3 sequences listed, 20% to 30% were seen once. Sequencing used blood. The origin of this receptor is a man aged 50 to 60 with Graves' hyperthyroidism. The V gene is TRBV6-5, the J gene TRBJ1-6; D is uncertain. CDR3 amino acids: CASSYAYRPLHF. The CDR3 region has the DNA TGTGCCAGCAGTTACGCGTACCGACCCCTCCACTTT.